These T cell receptor beta chains were read from a single sample in a study of blood T cells in healthy people across ages. From the 5' RACE reads, TCRdb called clonotypes with MiXCR, one entry per CDR3 protein. The sample has about 1.8 million distinct CDR3 sequences; about 50% are singletons. Sequenced: blood. These receptors were collected from a woman between 40 and 50 years old in good health. CDR3s include the opening cysteine and the closing phenylalanine or tryptophan. Fields, in order: D gene, V gene, J gene, clone size, CDR3 DNA, CDR3 protein. D genes are given only for firm matches. Clone size is stated in some rows and not others, as once, few, many or a class when expanded.

>NA|TRBV28|TRBJ2-5|NA
TGTGCCAGCAGTGCTGAACAGGATCGGCAGTACTTC
CASSAEQDRQYF
>NA|TRBV12-5|TRBJ2-1|NA
TGTGCTAGTGGTTTGGTACTCGGACGTGGGGCCTACAATGAGCAGTTCTTC
CASGLVLGRGAYNEQFF
>TRBD2|TRBV11-3|TRBJ2-3|few
TGTGCCAGCAGCTCGCGGGGGGCCAGAACAGATACGCAGTATTTT
CASSSRGARTDTQYF
>NA|TRBV6-2/TRBV6-3|TRBJ2-3|few
TGTGCCAGCAGTTACTCGTATAGAGATACGCAGTATTTT
CASSYSYRDTQYF
>TRBD2|TRBV7-9|TRBJ2-5|NA
TGTGCCAGCAGATCGGCTAGCGGGGTCCAAGAGACCCAGTACTTC
CASRSASGVQETQYF
>NA|TRBV10-3|TRBJ1-2|NA
TGTGCCATCAGTGAGTCAAGCACAGTAGTTAACTATGGCTACACCTTC
CAISESSTVVNYGYTF
>NA|TRBV6-2/TRBV6-3|TRBJ1-2|NA
TGTGCCAGCAATAATGGGGATCTACTCGGCTACACCTTC
CASNNGDLLGYTF
>NA|TRBV5-1|TRBJ2-1|NA
TGCGCCAGCAGCTTCGGGGACGTAAGCTACAATGAGCAGTTCTTC
CASSFGDVSYNEQFF
>NA|TRBV14|TRBJ2-7|NA
TGTGCCAGCAGCCGGCAGCGGGGACACTCCTACGAGCAGTACTTC
CASSRQRGHSYEQYF
>NA|TRBV12-3/TRBV12-4|TRBJ2-1|few
TGTGCCAGCAGTCAACTAGCTTCCCTTTACAATGAGCAGTTCTTC
CASSQLASLYNEQFF
>TRBD1|TRBV27|TRBJ2-6|NA
TGTGCCAGCAGTTCGCCGGGACAGATCTCCCCTGGGGCCAACGCCCTGACTTTC
CASSSPGQISPGANALTF
>TRBD1|TRBV25-1|TRBJ1-2|NA
TGTGCCAGCAGTGGACAGGGGGGAGGAGGCTACACCTTC
CASSGQGGGGYTF
>NA|TRBV6-5|TRBJ2-5|NA
TGTGCCAGCAGGTACGCCGGTCTTTTGGAGACCCAGTACTTC
CASRYAGLLETQYF
>TRBD2|TRBV6-2/TRBV6-3|TRBJ2-1|NA
TGTGCCAGCAGAAGGGCCGGGACTAGCGGGGCCCTGCCCTCCTACAATGAGCAGTTCTTC
CASRRAGTSGALPSYNEQFF
>NA|TRBV5-1|TRBJ2-1|many
TGCGCCAGCAGCTTGGTAGGGGATGAGCAGTTCTTC
CASSLVGDEQFF
>NA|TRBV4-3|TRBJ2-3|NA
TGCGCCAGCAGCCAAGATTCCAACAGGCCCACGCAGTATTTT
CASSQDSNRPTQYF
>NA|TRBV6-1|TRBJ2-1|NA
TGTGCCAGCAGGGGGGCCGGGGATGGGATTAGGCTGGATGAGCAGTTCTTC
CASRGAGDGIRLDEQFF
>NA|TRBV7-9|TRBJ1-2|few
TGTGCCAGCAGCTTAGAATTTCTCATTGGCTACACCTTC
CASSLEFLIGYTF
>NA|TRBV12-3/TRBV12-4|TRBJ1-5|NA
TGTGCCAGCAGTTTAACGGTGAGCAATCAGCCCCAGCATTTT
CASSLTVSNQPQHF
>TRBD2|TRBV12-3/TRBV12-4|TRBJ2-3|NA
TGTGCCAGCAGCCTCATAGCGGGGCAAAGCACAGATACGCAGTATTTT
CASSLIAGQSTDTQYF
>NA|TRBV2|TRBJ2-5|NA
TGTGCCGGCAGGGCAGACAGAAAAGAGACCCAGTACTTC
CAGRADRKETQYF
>TRBD1|TRBV29-1|TRBJ2-5|NA
TGCAGCGTTGACCCGACAGGGGGCATCCGAGAGACCCAGTACTTC
CSVDPTGGIRETQYF
>NA|TRBV7-9|TRBJ1-2|few
TGTGCCAGCAGCTTTGGACAGAGGAGATATGGCTACACCTTC
CASSFGQRRYGYTF
>NA|TRBV20-1|TRBJ2-4|few
TGCAGTGCGCGCTGGGGTCTAGGAGAGCAGTACTTC
CSARWGLGEQYF
>NA|TRBV6-1|TRBJ1-4|NA
TGTGCCAGCAGTGAACCCGGGATGCGGGAAAAACTGTTTTTT
CASSEPGMREKLFF
>NA|TRBV20-1|TRBJ2-1|NA
TGCAGTGCTATCCCCTCTAGCGCGAGCTCCTACAATGAGCAGTTCTTC
CSAIPSSASSYNEQFF
>NA|TRBV20-1|TRBJ2-7|few
TGCAGTGCTAGAGAAAGCCAGAGCTTCTCCTACGAGCAGTACTTC
CSARESQSFSYEQYF
>NA|TRBV7-2|TRBJ2-1|NA
TGTGCCAGCAGCTTAGCGCGGGTCAGCCATGAGCAGTTCTTC
CASSLARVSHEQFF
>NA|TRBV27|TRBJ2-3|NA
TGTGCCAGCAGTTTCTACGGGGGCACAGATACGCAGTATTTT
CASSFYGGTDTQYF
>NA|TRBV28|TRBJ1-5|NA
TGTGCCAGCAAAGGGGGTAGTGGCAATCAGCCCCAGCATTTT
CASKGGSGNQPQHF
>NA|TRBV20-1|TRBJ1-6|NA
TGCAGTGCTAGAGTGGGAGGACAGACCAATAATTCACCCCTCCACTTT
CSARVGGQTNNSPLHF
>NA|TRBV4-3|TRBJ2-1|NA
TGCGCCAGCAGCCAAGATACCGCGGGCTACAATGAGCAGTTCTTC
CASSQDTAGYNEQFF
>NA|TRBV4-3|TRBJ2-1|NA
TGCGCCAGCGGGAACAGTGCGAACGAGCAGTTCTTC
CASGNSANEQFF
>NA|TRBV28|TRBJ2-1|NA
TGTGCCAGCATAACTGGCGACGAGCAGTTCTTC
CASITGDEQFF
>NA|TRBV2|TRBJ2-5|few
TGTGCCAGCAGCCCGGATGGCGAAGAGACCCAGTACTTC
CASSPDGEETQYF
>NA|TRBV6-2/TRBV6-3|TRBJ2-7|NA
TGTGCCAGCAGTCCCAGCGTCGAAGCCTACGAGCAGTACTTC
CASSPSVEAYEQYF
>NA|TRBV27|TRBJ1-4|once
TGTGCCAGCGGCCCCCGGTGGGAACATGAAAAACTGTTTTTT
CASGPRWEHEKLFF
>NA|TRBV2|TRBJ2-1|few
TGTGCCAGCAGTGGGGAACACCTCCGACAAGGGGAGCAGTTCTTC
CASSGEHLRQGEQFF
>NA|TRBV3-1|TRBJ2-1|NA
TGTGCCAGCAGCCAAGAAGGACCGACAAACAATGAGCAGTTCTTC
CASSQEGPTNNEQFF
>TRBD2|TRBV20-1|TRBJ2-1|NA
TGCAGTGCTAGAGTCCGGGGGGGTCGGTCCTACAATGAGCAGTTCTTC
CSARVRGGRSYNEQFF
>TRBD1|TRBV24-1|TRBJ2-5|NA
TGTGCCACCAGTGATCCGTCGGCGAGGGGGCCTCGAGAGACCCAGTACTTC
CATSDPSARGPRETQYF
>NA|TRBV20-1|TRBJ2-3|NA
TGCAGTGCTAGAATGACAGCTACAGATACGCAGTATTTT
CSARMTATDTQYF
>TRBD2|TRBV11-2|TRBJ2-5|NA
TGTGCCAGCAGCTTTTGGGGCTCGGGACTAGCCCTTGTTGCCGAAGAGACCCAGTACTTC
CASSFWGSGLALVAEETQYF
>NA|TRBV20-1|TRBJ2-3|few
TGCAGTGCTAGGTTAACAGGTGCTATCCGGGATACGCAGTATTTT
CSARLTGAIRDTQYF
>NA|TRBV20-1|TRBJ2-7|NA
TGCAGTGCAGACCGGGGTTCCTTCTCCTACGAGCAGTACTTC
CSADRGSFSYEQYF
>NA|TRBV20-1|TRBJ1-2|NA
TGCAGTGCTAGAGTGGGGACCTCCTATGGCTACACCTTC
CSARVGTSYGYTF
>NA|TRBV27|TRBJ2-3|NA
TGTGCCAGCACCCGAACCTGGCGGGGCCTCATTACAGATACGCAGTATTTT
CASTRTWRGLITDTQYF
>NA|TRBV24-1|TRBJ2-2|few
TGTGCCACCAGTGATTTGGGCGGAGCGAACACCGGGGAGCTGTTTTTT
CATSDLGGANTGELFF
>NA|TRBV20-1|TRBJ2-5|NA
TGCAGTGCCATACAGGGCTCCGAGACCCAGTACTTC
CSAIQGSETQYF